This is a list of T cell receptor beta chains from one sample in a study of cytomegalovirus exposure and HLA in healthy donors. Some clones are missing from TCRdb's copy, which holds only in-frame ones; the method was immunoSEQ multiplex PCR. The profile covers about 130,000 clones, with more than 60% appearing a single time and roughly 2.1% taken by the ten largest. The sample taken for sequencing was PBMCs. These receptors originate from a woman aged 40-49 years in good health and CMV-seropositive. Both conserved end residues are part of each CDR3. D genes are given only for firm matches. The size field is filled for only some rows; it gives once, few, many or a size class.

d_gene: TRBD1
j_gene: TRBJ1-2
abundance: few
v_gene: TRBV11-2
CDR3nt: TGTGCCAGCAGCTTAGCGCAGGGGGCTAACTATGGCTACACCTTC
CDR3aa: CASSLAQGANYGYTF

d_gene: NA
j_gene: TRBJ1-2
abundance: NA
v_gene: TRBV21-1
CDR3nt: TGTGCCAGCAGCAAAGGGCCAACTAACTATGGCTACACCTTC
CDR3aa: CASSKGPTNYGYTF

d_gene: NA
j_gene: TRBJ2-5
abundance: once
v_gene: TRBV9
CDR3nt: TGTGCCAGCAGCGTAGCAATTTTGGAGACCCAGTACTTC
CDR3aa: CASSVAILETQYF

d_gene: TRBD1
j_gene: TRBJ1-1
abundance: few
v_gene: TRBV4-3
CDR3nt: TGCGCCAGCAGCCAAGATCGGGGGACAGGGTGGGCCAACACTGAAGCTTTCTTT
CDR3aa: CASSQDRGTGWANTEAFF

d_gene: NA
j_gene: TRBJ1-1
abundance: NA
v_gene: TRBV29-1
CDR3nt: TGCAGCGTCGGTGCGGGGGCCACTGAAGCTTTCTTT
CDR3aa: CSVGAGATEAFF

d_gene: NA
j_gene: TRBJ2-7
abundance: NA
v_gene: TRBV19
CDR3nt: TGTGCCAGTAGTATATCGGACGGGAGATCTTACGAGCAGTACTTC
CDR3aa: CASSISDGRSYEQYF

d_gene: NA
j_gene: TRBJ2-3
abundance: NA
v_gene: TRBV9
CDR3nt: TGTGCCAGCAGCGTAGAATGGGGGGGCACAGATACGCAGTATTTT
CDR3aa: CASSVEWGGTDTQYF

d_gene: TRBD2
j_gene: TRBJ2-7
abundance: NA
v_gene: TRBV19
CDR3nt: TGTGCCAGTAGTAGTCGCGGGGGATCCTACGAGCAGTACTTC
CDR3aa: CASSSRGGSYEQYF

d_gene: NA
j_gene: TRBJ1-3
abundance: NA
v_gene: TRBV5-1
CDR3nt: TGCGCCAGCAGCTTGGAGGACAGAAGCTCTGGAAACACCATATATTTT
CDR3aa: CASSLEDRSSGNTIYF

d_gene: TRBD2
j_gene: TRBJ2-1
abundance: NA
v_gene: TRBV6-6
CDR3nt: TGTGCCAGCAGTTACGGCGGGGGGGCCTCCCCTGAGCAGTTCTTC
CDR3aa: CASSYGGGASPEQFF

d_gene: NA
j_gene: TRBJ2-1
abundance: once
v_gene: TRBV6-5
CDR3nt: TGTGCCAGCAGTTACTCGTACATCCGGGAGATCAATGAGCAGTTCTTC
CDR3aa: CASSYSYIREINEQFF

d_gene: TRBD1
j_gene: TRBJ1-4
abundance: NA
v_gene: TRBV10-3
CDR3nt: TGTGCCATCAGTGAGCAGGGGGCGTCCGCAACAACTAATGAAAAACTGTTTTTT
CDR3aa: CAISEQGASATTNEKLFF

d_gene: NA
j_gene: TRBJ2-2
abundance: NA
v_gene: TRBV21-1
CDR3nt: TGTGCCAGCGGGGCATTCCTAGCGGGGGTACCAACCGGGGAGCTGTTTTTT
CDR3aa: CASGAFLAGVPTGELFF

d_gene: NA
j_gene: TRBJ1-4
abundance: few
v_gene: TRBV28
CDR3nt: TGTGCCAGCAGTTTTACCCAGGGGACCAATGAAAAACTGTTTTTT
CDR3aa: CASSFTQGTNEKLFF

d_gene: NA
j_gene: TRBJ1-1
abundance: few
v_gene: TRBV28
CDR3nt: TGTGCCAGCAGTTTATCGGGAGCTGAAGCTTTCTTT
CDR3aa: CASSLSGAEAFF

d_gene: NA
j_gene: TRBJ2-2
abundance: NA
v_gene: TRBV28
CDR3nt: TGTGCCAGCAGTTTTTCCGGGAGCCTTCCCACCGGGGAGCTGTTTTTT
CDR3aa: CASSFSGSLPTGELFF

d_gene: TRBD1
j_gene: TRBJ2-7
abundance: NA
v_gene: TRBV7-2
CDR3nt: TGTGCCAGCAGCTTAGTTGGGACAGACGAGTACTTC
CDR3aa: CASSLVGTDEYF

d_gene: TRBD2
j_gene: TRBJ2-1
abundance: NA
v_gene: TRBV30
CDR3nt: TGTGCCTGGAGAACACCAGGGACTAGCGGGAGTTATGAGCAGTTCTTC
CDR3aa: CAWRTPGTSGSYEQFF

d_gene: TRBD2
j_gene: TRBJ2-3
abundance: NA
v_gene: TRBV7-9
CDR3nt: TGTGCCAGCAGCGCTAGGGCTAGCGGGGGGACAGATACGCAGTATTTT
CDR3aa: CASSARASGGTDTQYF

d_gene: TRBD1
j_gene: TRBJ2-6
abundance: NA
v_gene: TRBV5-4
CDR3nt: TGTGCCAGCAGCTTGGACCGACAGGGGTTTACCTCTGGGGCCAACGTCCTGACTTTC
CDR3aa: CASSLDRQGFTSGANVLTF

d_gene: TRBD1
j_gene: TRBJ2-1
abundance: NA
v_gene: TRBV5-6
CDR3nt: TGTGCCAGCAGCCCTATCGACAGGGATAACAATGAGCAGTTCTTC
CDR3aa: CASSPIDRDNNEQFF

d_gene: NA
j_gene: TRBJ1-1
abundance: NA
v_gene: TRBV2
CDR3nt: TGTGCCAGCAGTGAACAGGGTTCGAACACTGAAGCTTTCTTT
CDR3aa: CASSEQGSNTEAFF

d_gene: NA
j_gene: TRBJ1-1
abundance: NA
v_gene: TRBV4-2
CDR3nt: TGTGCCAGCAGCCAAGGCCCCCGGAACGAGCGTCCAACCACTGAAGCTTTCTTT
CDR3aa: CASSQGPRNERPTTEAFF

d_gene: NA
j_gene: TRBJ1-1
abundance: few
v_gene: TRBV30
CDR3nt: TGTGCCGGGAACGGACAGTCAAACACTGAAGCTTTCTTT
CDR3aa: CAGNGQSNTEAFF

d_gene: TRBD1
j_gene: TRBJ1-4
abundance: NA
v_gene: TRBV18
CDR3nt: TGTGCCAGCTCACCAGGACAGGGGAAAAAACTGTTTTTT
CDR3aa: CASSPGQGKKLFF

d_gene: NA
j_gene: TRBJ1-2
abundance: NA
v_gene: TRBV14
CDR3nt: TGTGCCAGCAGCCAAGATCCCAGGGGATTCGGGTATGGCTACACCTTC
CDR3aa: CASSQDPRGFGYGYTF

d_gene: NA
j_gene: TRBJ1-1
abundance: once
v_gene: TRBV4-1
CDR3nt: TGCGCCAGCAGCCACCCCCAGAGGCGGGGCACTGAAGCTTTCTTT
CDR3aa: CASSHPQRRGTEAFF

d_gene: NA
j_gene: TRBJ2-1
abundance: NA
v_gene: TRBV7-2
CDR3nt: TGTGCCAGCAGGGCGGGAAATGAGCAGTTCTTC
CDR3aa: CASRAGNEQFF

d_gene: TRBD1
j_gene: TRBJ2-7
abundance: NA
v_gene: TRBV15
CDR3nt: TGTGCCACCACCTCGGGAAGGGGGCCCTACGAGCAGTACTTC
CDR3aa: CATTSGRGPYEQYF

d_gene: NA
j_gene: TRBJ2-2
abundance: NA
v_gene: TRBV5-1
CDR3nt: TGCGCCAGCAGCGGGGGGTCCGGGGAGCTGTTTTTT
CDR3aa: CASSGGSGELFF

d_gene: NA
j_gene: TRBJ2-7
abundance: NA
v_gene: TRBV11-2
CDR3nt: TGTGCCAGCAGAAAAATTTCAGGGACCTACGAGCAGTACTTC
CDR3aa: CASRKISGTYEQYF

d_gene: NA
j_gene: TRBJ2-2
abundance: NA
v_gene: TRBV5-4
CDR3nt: TGTGCCAGCACCGAGACAGTTAAGACAGCGACCGGGGAGCTGTTTTTT
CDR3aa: CASTETVKTATGELFF

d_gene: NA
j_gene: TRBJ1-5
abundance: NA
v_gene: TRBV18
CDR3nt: TGTGCCAGCTCACTCGGATCGGTGCGGGGCGGGGGTCAGCCCCAGCATTTT
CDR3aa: CASSLGSVRGGGQPQHF

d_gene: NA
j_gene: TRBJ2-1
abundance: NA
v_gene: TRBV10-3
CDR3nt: TGTGCCATCGGGCTGGGCAATGAGCAGTTCTTC
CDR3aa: CAIGLGNEQFF

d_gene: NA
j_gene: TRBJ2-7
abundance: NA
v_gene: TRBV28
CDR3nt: TGTGCCAGCAGTATCCGACAGGCCCAGTACTTC
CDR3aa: CASSIRQAQYF

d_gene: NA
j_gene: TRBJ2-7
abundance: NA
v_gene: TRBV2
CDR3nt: TGTGCCAGCAGTGGGGCGGGCTACTACGAGCAGTACTTC
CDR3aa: CASSGAGYYEQYF

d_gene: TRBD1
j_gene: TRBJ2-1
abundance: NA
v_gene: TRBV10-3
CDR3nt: TGTGCCATCAGTGCCCTGGGACAGGGACCCTTAGAGGAGCAGTTCTTC
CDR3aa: CAISALGQGPLEEQFF

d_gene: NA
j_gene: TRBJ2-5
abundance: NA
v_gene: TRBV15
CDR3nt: TGTGCCACCAGCAGAGAGGCCAGGGTTGAGACCCAGTACTTC
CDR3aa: CATSREARVETQYF

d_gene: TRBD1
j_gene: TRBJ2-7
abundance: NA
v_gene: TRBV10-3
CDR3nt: TGTGCCATCAGTGGGGGACAGGGGGCAGCCTACGAGCAGTACTTC
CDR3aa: CAISGGQGAAYEQYF

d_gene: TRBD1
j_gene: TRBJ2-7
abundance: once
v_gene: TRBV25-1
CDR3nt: TGTGCCAGCAGTGATAGGGGGCGATCCTACGAGCAGTACTTC
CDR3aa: CASSDRGRSYEQYF

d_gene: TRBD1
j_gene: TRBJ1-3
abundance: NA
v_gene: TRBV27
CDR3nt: TGTGCCAGCAGGAAGACAGGGGTTGGAAACACCATATATTTT
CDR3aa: CASRKTGVGNTIYF

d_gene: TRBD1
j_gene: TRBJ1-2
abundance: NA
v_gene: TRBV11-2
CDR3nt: TGTGCCAGCAGGTCGGACAGGGGGATCTTTAATGGCTACACCTTC
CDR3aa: CASRSDRGIFNGYTF

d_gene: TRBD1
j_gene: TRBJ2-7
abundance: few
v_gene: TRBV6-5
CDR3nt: TGTGCCAGCAGTGACAGGGCTCACTACGAGCAGTACTTC
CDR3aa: CASSDRAHYEQYF

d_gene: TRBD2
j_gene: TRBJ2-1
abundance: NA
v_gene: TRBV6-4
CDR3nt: TGTGCCAGCAGTGCCGTGACTAGCGGGGTTAATGAGCAGTTCTTC
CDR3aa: CASSAVTSGVNEQFF

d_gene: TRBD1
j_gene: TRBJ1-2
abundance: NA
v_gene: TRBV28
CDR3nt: TGTGCCAGCAGTACCCCGCAGGGGGCGGACTATGGCTACACCTTC
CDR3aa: CASSTPQGADYGYTF